This T cell receptor (beta chain) appears in the sequencing data of a study of a mutant IDH1 vaccine in newly diagnosed glioma. On the study more broadly: Previous care, which was radiotherapy, temozolomide, or both, most often involved both.

Comment on this clone: Its target is unknown.

Time point in this sample: week 11, during vaccination. It was 300 ug of mutant IDH1 20-mer peptide that made up each vaccine dose, given with topical imiquimod. Assay used: immunoSEQ multiplex PCR; TCRdb lists only in-frame clones, some missing. The sample holds about 40,000 clones, roughly 89% seen once. The CDR3 is 14 residues long. Germline V CDR1 and CDR2: ENHRY, SYGVKD. V dropped 8 bases and J dropped 1; count of bases not matched to a gene: 2. This chain links TRBV10-3 with TRBJ1-1; the match to TRBD1 covers 12 bases. The sequences come from PBMCs, collected from a glioma patient whose treatment included an IDH1 peptide vaccine. The receptor was isolated from a man aged 35 to 55 with glioma. The CDR3 is CAIGTGGTNTEAFF. CDR3 nucleotides: TGTGCCATCGGGACAGGGGGCACGAACACTGAAGCTTTCTTT.